A selection of T cell receptor beta chains follows, all from one sample in a study of blood T cell repertoires in COVID-19. Sequenced by immunoSEQ multiplex PCR; TCRdb stores in-frame clones only, minus some. The sample comprises about 240,000 clones, around 87% of which are singletons, and around 7.3% rests with the top ten. The sequencing input was peripheral blood. The receptors come from a woman in her 70s with active or convalescent COVID-19. Both conserved end residues are part of each CDR3. The D gene is left open where the match is weak. Some rows mark clone size as missing; the rest say once, few, many or name a class of expanded clone.

j_gene	abundance	d_gene	v_gene	CDR3nt	CDR3aa
TRBJ1-3	-	-	TRBV5-6	TGTGCCAGCAGCTCCTTAGATTTCGGTGGAAACACCATATATTTT	CASSSLDFGGNTIYF
TRBJ1-2	-	-	TRBV5-1	TGCGCCAGCAGCGCGGACAGTAATAACTATGGCTACACCTTC	CASSADSNNYGYTF
TRBJ2-7	-	-	TRBV7-9	TGTGCCAGCAGCTTACGCTCCGCAGGGGTCCACGAGCAGTACTTC	CASSLRSAGVHEQYF
TRBJ1-4	-	TRBD1	TRBV5-4	TGTGCCAGCAGCGTAAGGGGGCAGGGAGAAAAACTGTTTTTT	CASSVRGQGEKLFF
TRBJ1-6	-	-	TRBV11-3	TGTGCCGGATGCCACAGGGTTATCTGTAGCTCCTATAATTCACCCCTCCACTTT	CAGCHRVICSSYNSPLHF
TRBJ1-5	-	-	TRBV20-1	TGCAGTGCTAGTGCGGGGTATCAGCCCCAGCATTTT	CSASAGYQPQHF
TRBJ1-5	-	-	TRBV15	TGTGCCACCAGCAGAGACAGGGGTCCAAGCAATCAGCCCCAGCATTTT	CATSRDRGPSNQPQHF
TRBJ2-5	-	-	TRBV2	TGTGCCAGCTTTGGCCAAACGGGGGTCCAAGAGACCCAGTACTTC	CASFGQTGVQETQYF
TRBJ1-5	once	-	TRBV11-2	TGTGCCAGCAGCTTAGGGATCCGGGGTAATCAGCCCCAGCATTTT	CASSLGIRGNQPQHF
TRBJ1-1	-	TRBD1	TRBV6-6	TGTGCCAGCAGTGGATCCGGGACAGGGTGGGGTCAGAACACTGAAGCTTTCTTT	CASSGSGTGWGQNTEAFF
TRBJ1-2	-	-	TRBV28	TGTGCCAGCAGGCCTGAGGTGGTTAACTATGGCTACACCTTC	CASRPEVVNYGYTF
TRBJ2-1	-	TRBD1	TRBV9	TGTGCCAGCAGTGATAAGGGGGCTTCCTACAATGAGCAGTTCTTC	CASSDKGASYNEQFF
TRBJ2-3	-	-	TRBV19	TGTGCCAGTAGTATTAGGAACAGGAACACAGATACGCAGTATTTT	CASSIRNRNTDTQYF
TRBJ2-7	-	TRBD1	TRBV7-9	TGTGCCAGCAGCTCAGGACAGGGGGCCTACGAGCAGTACTTC	CASSSGQGAYEQYF
TRBJ2-2	few	-	TRBV5-5	TGTGCCAGCAGCCCTTCAGGGGTTTTCACCGGGGAGCTGTTTTTT	CASSPSGVFTGELFF
TRBJ2-6	once	-	TRBV7-2	TGTGCCAGCAGCTTTATGGCCTCCGGGGCCAACGTCCTGACTTTC	CASSFMASGANVLTF
TRBJ2-4	-	TRBD1	TRBV5-6	TGTGCCAGCAGCCGTTGGACAGGGACGGACATTCAGTACTTC	CASSRWTGTDIQYF
TRBJ1-2	-	TRBD1	TRBV29-1	TGCAGCGTTGAAGAACCGATGCAGGGGGCGGGAGGCTACACCTTC	CSVEEPMQGAGGYTF
TRBJ1-6	-	-	TRBV4-3	TGCGCCAGCAGCCAAGATCCGGGTATTTTTAGAAATTCACCCCTCCACTTT	CASSQDPGIFRNSPLHF
TRBJ1-6	-	TRBD1	TRBV5-6	TGTGCCAGCAGCTCCAGGGGGTCCCCCCTTAATTCACCCCTCCACTTT	CASSSRGSPLNSPLHF
TRBJ1-5	-	-	TRBV28	TGTGCCAGCAGAACCTCGGGGGGGTTCGTTCAGCCCCAGCATTTT	CASRTSGGFVQPQHF
TRBJ1-6	-	-	TRBV4-3	TGCGCCAGCAGCCAAGGCGGTTCACCCCTCCACTTT	CASSQGGSPLHF
TRBJ1-3	-	TRBD1	TRBV5-1	TGCGCCAGCAGCCCCGGACAGGAGGGAAACACCATATATTTT	CASSPGQEGNTIYF
TRBJ1-6	-	TRBD1	TRBV5-1	TGCGCCAGCACATTAGGGACAGGCAATTCACCCCTCCACTTT	CASTLGTGNSPLHF
TRBJ2-3	-	TRBD1	TRBV13	TGTGCCAGCACGGTCGGGACAGGTGGCTCTGGGGCGCAGTATTTT	CASTVGTGGSGAQYF
TRBJ1-5	-	-	TRBV7-2	TGTGCCAGCAGCTTAGGGACAGCTAATCAGCCCCAGCATTTT	CASSLGTANQPQHF
TRBJ2-7	-	-	TRBV9	TGTGCCAGCAGCCCCCTGTCGGCAGGGGTTACCGAGCAGTACTTC	CASSPLSAGVTEQYF
TRBJ1-3	-	-	TRBV19	TGTGCCAGTAGTCCGCGGACATTTTCTAGCTCTGGAAACACCATATATTTT	CASSPRTFSSSGNTIYF
TRBJ1-6	-	-	TRBV3-1/TRBV3-2	TGTGCCAGCAGCCACCGGGACAATAATTCACCCCTCCACTTT	CASSHRDNNSPLHF
TRBJ2-4	-	TRBD2	TRBV19	TGTGCCAGTAGTAGTAGCGGGGGGAACATTCAGTACTTC	CASSSSGGNIQYF
TRBJ2-3	once	-	TRBV29-1	TGCAGCGTGGGAGGTGGGATCCGGGATACGCAGTATTTT	CSVGGGIRDTQYF